A selection of T cell receptor beta chains follows, all from one sample in a study of Graves' ophthalmopathy and Graves' hyperthyroidism. One entry per CDR3 protein results from TCRdb running MiXCR on the multiplex PCR reads. The sample contains 740,000 or so distinct CDR3 sequences, roughly 40% of which appear only once. Sample: peripheral blood. The source of these receptors is an adult man with Graves' ophthalmopathy. The CDR3 runs from the conserved cysteine through the conserved F or W. A D gene is named only where the DNA matches it firmly. Some rows have no size entry. The others give once, few or many, or a class for an expanded clone.

>13|TRBJ1-5|TRBD1|TRBV24-1|few
TGTGCCAGCAGAGTTAGGGGGCACCAGCCCCAGCATTTT
CASRVRGHQPQHF
>14|TRBJ2-7|.|TRBV12-3/TRBV12-4|.
TGTGCCAGCAGTTTCGGGCAGGGGAGGAACGAGCAGTACTTC
CASSFGQGRNEQYF
>16|TRBJ2-2|TRBD1|TRBV4-3|.
TGCGCCAGCAGCCAAGATTGGCAGGGGGTCACCGGGGAGCTGTTTTTT
CASSQDWQGVTGELFF
>14|TRBJ2-7|TRBD1|TRBV29-1|many
TGCAGCGTGGGGGGACAGGGAACATCCTACGAGCAGTACTTC
CSVGGQGTSYEQYF
>13|TRBJ1-2|TRBD1|TRBV11-2|.
TGTGCCAGCCGCTCTCCTACAGGGGGCGGCTACACCTTC
CASRSPTGGGYTF
>13|TRBJ2-7|.|TRBV20-1|.
TGCAGTGCGGCCGGGACTTCAAGTTACGAGCAGTACTTC
CSAAGTSSYEQYF
>15|TRBJ1-2|TRBD1|TRBV7-9|many
TGTGCCAGCAGCCCAAGACAGGGGGAGAACTATGGCTACACCTTC
CASSPRQGENYGYTF
>18|TRBJ1-3|.|TRBV5-1|.
TGCGCCAGCAGCCCTATATGGGGCGGGGGACGAGGTGGAAACACCATATATTTT
CASSPIWGGGRGGNTIYF
>12|TRBJ2-5|.|TRBV29-1|.
TGCAGCGTTGGGGCGGGATTTGAGACCCAGTACTTC
CSVGAGFETQYF
>15|TRBJ1-5|.|TRBV7-2|many
TGTGCCAGCACCCCGGGGCAGGGTAGCAATCAGCCCCAGCATTTT
CASTPGQGSNQPQHF
>15|TRBJ2-7|TRBD2|TRBV7-9|many
TGTGCCAGCAGCCCCCGCGGTAGCGGGAGTGGAGAGCAGTACTTC
CASSPRGSGSGEQYF
>15|TRBJ2-3|.|TRBV24-1|.
TGTGCCACCAGTGATTTCCGGGACACCACAGATACGCAGTATTTT
CATSDFRDTTDTQYF
>17|TRBJ1-5|.|TRBV20-1|once
TGCAGTGCTAGAGATGCCGGGCGGCAGCCGGAGAATCAGCCCCAGCATTTT
CSARDAGRQPENQPQHF
>15|TRBJ1-3|.|TRBV2|.
TGTGCCAGCAGTTACCGAGCAGGCTATGGAAACACCATATATTTT
CASSYRAGYGNTIYF
>15|TRBJ1-1|.|TRBV15|once
TGTGCCACCAGCAGTGAATGGCAGCAGGGTACTGAAGCTTTCTTT
CATSSEWQQGTEAFF
>18|TRBJ1-5|.|TRBV7-2|.
TGTGCCAGCAGCCAAGATCCATTAGGGCAGGGTTTGGGTCAGCCCCAGCATTTT
CASSQDPLGQGLGQPQHF
>14|TRBJ2-2|.|TRBV24-1|.
TGTGCCACCAGTGGTAGGGAAGGGACCGGGGAGCTGTTTTTT
CATSGREGTGELFF